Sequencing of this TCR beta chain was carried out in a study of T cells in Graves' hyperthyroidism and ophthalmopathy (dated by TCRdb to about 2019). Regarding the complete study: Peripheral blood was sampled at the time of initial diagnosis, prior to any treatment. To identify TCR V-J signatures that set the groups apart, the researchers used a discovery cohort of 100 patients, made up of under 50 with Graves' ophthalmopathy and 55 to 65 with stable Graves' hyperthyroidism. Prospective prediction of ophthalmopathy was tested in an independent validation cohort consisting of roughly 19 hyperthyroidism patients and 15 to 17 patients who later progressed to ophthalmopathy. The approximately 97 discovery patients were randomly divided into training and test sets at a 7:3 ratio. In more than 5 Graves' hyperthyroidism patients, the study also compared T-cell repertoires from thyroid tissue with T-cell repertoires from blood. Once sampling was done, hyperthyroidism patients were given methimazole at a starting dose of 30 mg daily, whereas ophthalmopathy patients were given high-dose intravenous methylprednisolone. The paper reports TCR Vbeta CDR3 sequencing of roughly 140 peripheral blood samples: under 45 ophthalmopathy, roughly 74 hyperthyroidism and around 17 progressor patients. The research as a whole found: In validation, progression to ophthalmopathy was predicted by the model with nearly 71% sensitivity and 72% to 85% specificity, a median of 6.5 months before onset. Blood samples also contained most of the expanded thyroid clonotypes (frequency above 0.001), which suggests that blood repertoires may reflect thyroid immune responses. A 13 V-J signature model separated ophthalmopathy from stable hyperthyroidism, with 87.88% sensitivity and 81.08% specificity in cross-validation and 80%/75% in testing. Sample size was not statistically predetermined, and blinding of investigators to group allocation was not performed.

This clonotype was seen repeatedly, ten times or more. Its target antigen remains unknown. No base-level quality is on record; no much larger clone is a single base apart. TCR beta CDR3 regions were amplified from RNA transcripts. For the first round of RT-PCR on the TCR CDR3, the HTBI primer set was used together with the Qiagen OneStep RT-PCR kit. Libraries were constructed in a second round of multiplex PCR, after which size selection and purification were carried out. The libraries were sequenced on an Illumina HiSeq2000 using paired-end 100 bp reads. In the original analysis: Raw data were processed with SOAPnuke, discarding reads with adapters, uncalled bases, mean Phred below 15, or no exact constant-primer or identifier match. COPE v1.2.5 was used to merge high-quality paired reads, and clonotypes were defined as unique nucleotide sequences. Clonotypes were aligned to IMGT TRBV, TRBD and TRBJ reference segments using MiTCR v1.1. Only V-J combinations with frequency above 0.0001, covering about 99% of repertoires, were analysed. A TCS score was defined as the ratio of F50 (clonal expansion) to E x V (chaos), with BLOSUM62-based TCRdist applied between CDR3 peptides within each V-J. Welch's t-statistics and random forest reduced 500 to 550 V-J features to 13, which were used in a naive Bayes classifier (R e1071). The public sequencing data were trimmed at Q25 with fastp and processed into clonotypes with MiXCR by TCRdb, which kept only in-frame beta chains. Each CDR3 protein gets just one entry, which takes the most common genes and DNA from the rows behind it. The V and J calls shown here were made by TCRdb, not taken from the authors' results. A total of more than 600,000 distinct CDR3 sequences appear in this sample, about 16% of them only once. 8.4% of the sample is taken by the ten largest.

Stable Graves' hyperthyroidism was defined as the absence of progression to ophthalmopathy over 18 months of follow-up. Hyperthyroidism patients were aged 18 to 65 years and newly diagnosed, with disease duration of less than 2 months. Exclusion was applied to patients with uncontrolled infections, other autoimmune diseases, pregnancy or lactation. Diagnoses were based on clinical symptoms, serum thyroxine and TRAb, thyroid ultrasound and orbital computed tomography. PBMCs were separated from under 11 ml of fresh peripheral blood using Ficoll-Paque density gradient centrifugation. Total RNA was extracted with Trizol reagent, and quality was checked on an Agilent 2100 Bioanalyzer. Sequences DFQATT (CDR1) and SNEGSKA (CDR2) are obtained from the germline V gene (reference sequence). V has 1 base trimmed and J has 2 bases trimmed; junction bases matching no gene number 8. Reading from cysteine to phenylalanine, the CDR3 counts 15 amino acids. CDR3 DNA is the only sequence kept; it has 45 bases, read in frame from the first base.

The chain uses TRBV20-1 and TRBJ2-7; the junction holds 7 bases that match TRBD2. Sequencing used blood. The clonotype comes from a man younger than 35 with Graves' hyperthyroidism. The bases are TGCAGTGCTAGAGTGGAGCGGGATCTCACCTACGAGCAGTACTTC. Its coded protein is CSARVERDLTYEQYF.